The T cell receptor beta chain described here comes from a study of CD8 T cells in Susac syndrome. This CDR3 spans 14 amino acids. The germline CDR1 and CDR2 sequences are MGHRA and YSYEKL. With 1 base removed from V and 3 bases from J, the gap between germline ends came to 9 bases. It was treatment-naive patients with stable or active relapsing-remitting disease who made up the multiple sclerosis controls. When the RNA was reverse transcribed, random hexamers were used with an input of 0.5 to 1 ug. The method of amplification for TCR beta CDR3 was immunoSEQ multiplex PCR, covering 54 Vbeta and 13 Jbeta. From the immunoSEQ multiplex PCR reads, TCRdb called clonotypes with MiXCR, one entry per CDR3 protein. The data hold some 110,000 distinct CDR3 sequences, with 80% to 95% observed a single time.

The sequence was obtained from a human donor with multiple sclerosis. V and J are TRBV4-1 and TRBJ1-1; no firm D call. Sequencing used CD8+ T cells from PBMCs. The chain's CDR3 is CASSQGEDHTEAFF. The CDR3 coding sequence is TGCGCCAGCAGCCAAGGGGAGGACCACACTGAAGCTTTCTTT.